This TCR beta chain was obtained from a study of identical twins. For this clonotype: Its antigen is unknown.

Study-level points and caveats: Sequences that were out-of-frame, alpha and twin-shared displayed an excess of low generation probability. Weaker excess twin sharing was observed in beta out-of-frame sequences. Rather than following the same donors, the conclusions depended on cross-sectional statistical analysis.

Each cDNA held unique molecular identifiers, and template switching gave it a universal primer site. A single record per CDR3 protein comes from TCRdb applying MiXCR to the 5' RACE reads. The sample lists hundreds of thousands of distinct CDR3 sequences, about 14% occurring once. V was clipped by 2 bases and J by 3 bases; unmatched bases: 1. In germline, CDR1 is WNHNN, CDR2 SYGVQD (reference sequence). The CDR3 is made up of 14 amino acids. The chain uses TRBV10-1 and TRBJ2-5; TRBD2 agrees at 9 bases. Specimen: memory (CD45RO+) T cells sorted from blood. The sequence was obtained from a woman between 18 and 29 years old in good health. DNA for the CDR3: TGCGCCAGCAGTGAGGCGGGAGGGGAAGAGACCCAGTACTTC. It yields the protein CASSEAGGEETQYF.